This T cell receptor beta chain was sequenced for a study of shared clonotypes between healthy human individuals. Concerning this clone itself: Its target is not known.

TCRdb keeps only in-frame clones here, not all; method: immunoSEQ multiplex PCR. Of more than 1,200,000 clones listed, approximately 98.5% are singletons. All donors were healthy HIV-negative adults lacking recent acute infections or vaccinations. A CD45RA-negative memory subset and a CD45RA+ naive subset were separated from the CD4+ cells. Broader study findings: Sharing across four donors was seen in approximately 5.2% of naive CD4 clonotypes.

The receptor was isolated from a man aged 25 to 40 in good health. Sequencing was done on a sample of naive CD4+ T cells sorted from blood. Subset reported: CD45RA+ positively selected.

CDR3 sequence: CASSEFIGYNEQFF. In DNA, the CDR3 is TGTGCCAGCAGTGAGTTTATAGGCTACAATGAGCAGTTCTTC. The chain employs TRBV25-1 and TRBJ2-1; no reliable D call. The V end lost 3 bases, the J end lost 3 bases, and 9 bases lay between the germline ends. CDR3 length equals 14 residues. In germline, CDR1 is MGHDK, CDR2 SYGVNS.